The clone carrying this T cell receptor (beta chain) was detected ten times or more. Whole blood, unfractionated, served as the material for total RNA extraction. CDR3 length: 21 amino acids. V was cut by 10 bases and J by 2 bases, with 37 bases left in between. In germline, CDR1 is MNHEY, CDR2 SMNVEV (reference sequence). This record belongs to a study of human T cells and chemical hapten exposure. A single record per CDR3 protein comes from TCRdb applying MiXCR to the 5' RACE reads. The profile shows around 140,000 distinct CDR3 sequences, about 4.3% of them singletons. The source is a female donor in good health. V usage is TRBV27 and J usage is TRBJ2-3, with D possibly matching TRBD2 (6 bases). The CDR3 sequence is CAITLPPLADVFHSNTDTQYF. For the CDR3, the DNA is TGTGCCATCACCCTGCCCCCTTTAGCGGACGTGTTCCACTCAAACACAGATACGCAGTATTTT.